The next 32 T cell receptor beta chains were all read from a single sample in a study of cytomegalovirus exposure and HLA in healthy donors. Amplification used 60 Vbeta primers and 13 Jbeta primers. The table came from immunoSEQ multiplex PCR; TCRdb's copy has only in-frame clones and leaves some out. The sample shows approximately 150,000 clones, roughly four fifths of them seen only once. Sequencing was carried out using PBMCs. These TCRs come from a girl under 18 in good health and CMV-seropositive.

The chain recombines TRBV9 with TRBJ1-5; D ambiguous. V was trimmed by 0 bases and J by 9 bases, leaving 13 bases between them. Germline loops: CDR1 SGDLS, CDR2 YYNGEE. The CDR3 loop spans 14 amino acids. CDR3 loop: CASSVAAVSWPQHF. Here the CDR3 DNA reads TGTGCCAGCAGCGTAGCCGCAGTCAGTTGGCCCCAGCATTTT. Based on the CDR3 plus reference TRBV9 and TRBJ1-5, the full variable domain is DSGVTQTPKHLITATGQRVTLRCSPRSGDLSVYWYQQSLDQGLQFLIQYYNGEERAKGNILERFSAQQFPDLHSELNLSSLELGDSALYFCASSVAAVSWPQHFGDGTRLSIL.

This chain joins TRBV27 and TRBJ1-2, with TRBD1 matching 10 bases. The CDR3 has 15 amino acids. Germline assignment: CDR1 MNHEY and CDR2 SMNVEV (reference sequence). V lost 3 bases, J lost 6 bases, and 7 bases stayed unmatched. The CDR3 region is CASSFRQGASDGYTF. The CDR3 DNA follows: TGTGCCAGCAGTTTCCGACAGGGGGCGTCCGATGGCTACACCTTC.

This chain joins TRBV7-3 and TRBJ2-1, with 9 bases aligning to TRBD2. Germline V gene lookup returns CDR1 SGHTA and CDR2 FQGTGA. V lost 8 bases to trimming and J lost 0 bases; unmatched junction nucleotides: 2. This CDR3 spans 14 amino acids. CDR3 sequence (DNA): TGTGCCAGCGCGGGGGGGGGCTCCTACAATGAGCAGTTCTTC. Protein product: CASAGGGSYNEQFF.

The chain has TRBV19 and TRBJ1-1, with TRBD1 matching over 11 bases. J was trimmed by 4 bases and V by 7 bases; bases with no gene match: 5. This CDR3 has 14 residues. The germline gives CDR1 LNHDA, CDR2 SQIVND (reference sequence). The DNA for the CDR3 is TGTGCCAGTATCCCGGGACAGGGGGTCACTGAAGCTTTCTTT. It yields the protein CASIPGQGVTEAFF.

This clone showed up just a few times. The sample carries other DNA sequences with the same CDR3. J is TRBJ2-7 and V is TRBV19; D might be TRBD1 (6 bases). Germline assignment: CDR1 LNHDA and CDR2 SQIVND (reference sequence). The V end was cut by 6 bases, the J end by 1 base, with 7 bases between. CDR3 length equals 12 residues. The DNA for the CDR3 is TGTGCCAGTAGCACAGGGTCCTACGAGCAGTACTTC. Its protein is CASSTGSYEQYF.

The chain employs TRBV6-1 and TRBJ1-1; D possibly corresponds to TRBD1 (5 bases). Deletions cut 6 bases from V and 1 base from J, with 15 bases between. Per the germline V gene, CDR1 is MNHNS and CDR2 is SASEGT. The CDR3 extends over 15 amino acids. The CDR3 loop is CASRRLNQGNTEAFF. In DNA, the CDR3 is TGTGCCAGCAGGCGGCTTAATCAGGGGAACACTGAAGCTTTCTTT.

The chain is built from TRBV5-5 and TRBJ1-1; 8 bases are shared with TRBD1. Germline V CDR1 and CDR2: SGHKS, YYEKEE (reference sequence). This CDR3 is 16 amino acids long. The V gene end was trimmed by 4 bases and the J gene end by 0 bases; junction bases not matched to a gene: 8. The chain's CDR3 is CASSPGTGPLNTEAFF. In nucleotides, the CDR3 is TGTGCCAGCAGCCCCGGGACAGGCCCATTGAACACTGAAGCTTTCTTT.

Notes on this clone: One junction end does not reproduce the germline sequence, and a read error may be involved. The genes are TRBV9 and TRBJ2-3; 7 bases are a match to TRBD2. From germline, CDR1 is SGDLS and CDR2 YYNGEE. CDR3 length: 16 residues. The chain's CDR3 is CASTYGAGESIDTQYF. The CDR3 bases are TGTGCCAGCACTTATGGGGCGGGGGAAAGCATAGATACGCAGTATTTT.

This clone was seen a few times. The DNA for the CDR3 is TGTGCCAGCAGCTCCCCTGAGCCTAGCGGGGGGCGGGAGACCCAGTACTTC. Its translation is CASSSPEPSGGRETQYF. This chain links TRBV7-9 with TRBJ2-5; TRBD2 matches 11 bases. Trimming took 4 bases from V and 5 from J; bases not matched to a gene: 12. This CDR3 comprises 17 residues. Germline V gives CDR1 SEHNR, CDR2 FQNEAQ (reference sequence).

This clone was seen just once. The chain recombines TRBV5-6 with TRBJ2-7, with D perhaps matching TRBD2 (7 bases). The CDR3 is 15 residues long. Looked up from germline, CDR1 is SGHDT and CDR2 is YYEEEE. Trimming removed 3 bases from V and 0 bases from J, with 13 bases in between. CDR3 nucleotide sequence: TGTGCCAGCAGCTCCTACAGGGACTACTCCTACGAGCAGTACTTC. It specifies CASSSYRDYSYEQYF.

This rearrangement joins TRBV27 to TRBJ2-2, with D possibly being TRBD2 (6 bases). Trimming cost V 8 bases and J 2 bases, with 18 bases left between them. CDR3 size: 16 residues. Germline lookup yields CDR1 MNHEY and CDR2 SMNVEV (reference sequence). CDR3 DNA sequence: TGTGCCAGCCGTATATCGGGACTGATTAACACCGGGGAGCTGTTTTTT. Residues: CASRISGLINTGELFF.

The chain links TRBV28 to TRBJ2-7; D not resolved. CDR1 and CDR2 (germline): MDHEN, SYDVKM. CDR3 size: 13 residues. V was trimmed by 3 bases and J by 6 bases, leaving 12 bases between them. CDR3 nucleotide sequence: TGTGCCAGCAGTTTCCCCCTCTCTTCCGAGCAGTACTTC. Protein: CASSFPLSSEQYF.

The chain joins TRBV19 to TRBJ2-3, with a possible D match to TRBD2 (5 bases). The CDR3 extends over 14 amino acids. Trimming stripped 3 bases from V and 7 bases from J, with 14 bases between. Per the germline V gene, CDR1 is LNHDA and CDR2 is SQIVND (reference sequence). CDR3 protein: CASSILPTTNTQYF. CDR3 bases: TGTGCCAGTAGTATTCTGCCGACTACAAATACGCAGTATTTT.

This chain joins TRBV4-1 and TRBJ2-2; 8 bases are shared with TRBD2. V was pared by 1 base and J by 5 bases, with 9 bases of the junction left unmatched. From germline, CDR1 is MGHRA and CDR2 YSYEKL. The CDR3 spans 17 residues. The CDR3 loop is CASSQAQVAGGTGELFF. CDR3 DNA sequence: TGCGCCAGCAGCCAAGCCCAAGTGGCGGGGGGAACCGGGGAGCTGTTTTTT.

The chain has TRBV7-3 and TRBJ1-6, with 7 bases aligning to TRBD1. Trimming took 3 bases from V and 5 from J; bases not matched to a gene: 4. The CDR3 extends over 15 amino acids. From germline, CDR1 is SGHTA and CDR2 FQGTGA. The CDR3 reads CASSLDGQDNSPLHF. DNA for the CDR3: TGTGCCAGCAGCTTGGATGGACAGGATAATTCACCCCTCCACTTT.

Turning to this clone: At one end, the junction sequence differs from germline, possibly due to a read error. The V call is TRBV14, the J call TRBJ2-5, with TRBD2 matching 8 bases. Germline V CDR1 and CDR2: SGHDN, FVKESK. The CDR3 contains 17 residues. The CDR3 DNA sequence: TGTGCCAGCAGCCAAGAAGGGGGGACTAGACTGGCAGAGGCCCAGTACTTC. Protein sequence: CASSQEGGTRLAEAQYF.

This sequence joins TRBV6-6 and TRBJ2-7; 7 bases are shared with TRBD2. This CDR3 comprises 15 residues. The trim removed 6 bases at V and 4 bases at J, leaving 12 bases unmatched. Germline V lookup: CDR1 MNHNY, CDR2 SVGAGI (reference sequence). As DNA, the CDR3 is TGTGCCAGCAGCCGCTTTTTGGCGGGGGAGTACGAGCAGTACTTC. Translated: CASSRFLAGEYEQYF.

This clone was detected once. The gene calls are TRBV9 and TRBJ2-1; 10 bases agree with TRBD1. CDR3 length: 17 amino acids. Trimming cost V 3 bases and J 2 bases; bases outside gene matches: 8. Germline assignment: CDR1 SGDLS and CDR2 YYNGEE. The CDR3 region is CASSERSGTGAYNEQFF. In DNA form, the CDR3 reads TGTGCCAGCAGCGAGAGATCCGGGACAGGGGCCTACAATGAGCAGTTCTTC.

The genes are TRBV5-3 and TRBJ1-5; 10 bases map to TRBD1. TRBV5-3 is filed as an ORF, its function uncertain. Germline trimming cut 5 bases from V and 2 bases from J; bases unmatched to any gene: 10. There are 17 residues in the CDR3. The CDR3, as DNA: TGTGCCAGAAGTCCGGGACAGGGGATCGAAGGCAATCAGCCCCAGCATTTT. Its translation: CARSPGQGIEGNQPQHF.

This chain connects TRBV7-9 to TRBJ2-7; no definite D call. Germline assignment: CDR1 SEHNR and CDR2 FQNEAQ (reference sequence). Deletions cut 2 bases from V and 0 bases from J, with 8 bases between. The CDR3 is 14 residues long. In nucleotides, the CDR3 is TGTGCCAGCAGCTTATTCACGGGCTCCTACGAGCAGTACTTC. Translation: CASSLFTGSYEQYF.

V gene TRBV10-3 combines with J gene TRBJ2-7; D is ambiguous. This CDR3 has 14 amino acids. CDR1 is ENHRY, CDR2 SYGVKD, per germline. The V end was cut by 5 bases, the J end by 1 base, with 12 bases between. The CDR3 loop reads CAISILGVSYEQYF. The CDR3 region has the DNA TGTGCCATCAGTATTCTAGGAGTTTCCTACGAGCAGTACTTC.

The chain uses TRBV6-5 and TRBJ2-7, with D unclear. Trimming cost V 5 bases and J 2 bases, with 10 bases left between them. This CDR3 spans 13 amino acids. The germline gives CDR1 MNHEY, CDR2 SVGAGI. As DNA, the CDR3 is TGTGCCAGCAGTGAAGTGACAACCTACGAGCAGTACTTC. Translating it yields CASSEVTTYEQYF.

This clone was seen once. This chain joins TRBV15 and TRBJ2-1; a weak D match, TRBD2 (5 bases). Looked up from germline, CDR1 is LNHNV and CDR2 is YYDKDF (reference sequence). This CDR3 is built from 16 residues. V lost 0 bases to trimming and J lost 1 base, with 10 bases between them. The CDR3 here is CATSREGGRSYNEQFF. The CDR3 bases are TGTGCCACCAGCAGAGAAGGAGGCAGATCCTACAATGAGCAGTTCTTC.

J is TRBJ2-7 and V is TRBV5-4, with 7 bases that match TRBD2. The junction had 3 bases not matched to a gene; V was cut back by 5 bases and J by 7 bases. This CDR3 comprises 11 residues. Germline loops: CDR1 SGHNT, CDR2 YYREEE (reference sequence). CDR3 amino acids: CASRGGGEQYF. CDR3 DNA sequence: TGTGCCAGCAGGGGGGGAGGGGAGCAGTACTTC.

This clone was seen more than once but under ten times. J is TRBJ1-5 and V is TRBV19; D not resolved. The CDR3 extends over 18 amino acids. Germline CDR1 is LNHDA and CDR2 is SQIVND (reference sequence). Trimming shortened V by 8 bases and J by 0 bases, and 23 bases separated the two germline ends. Here the CDR3 DNA reads TGTGCCAGTTCGGCGGTGAGAAAAAGGGAGTATAGCAATCAGCCCCAGCATTTT. Translated: CASSAVRKREYSNQPQHF.

This clone appeared once. The chain links TRBV10-1 to TRBJ1-4; 7 nucleotides match TRBD1. This CDR3 has 14 amino acids. V was pared by 3 bases and J by 3 bases, with 1 base of the junction left unmatched. CDR1 WNHNN and CDR2 SYGVQD come from the germline V gene (reference sequence). In DNA form, the CDR3 reads TGCGCCAGCAGTGATGGGACAGCTAATGAAAAACTGTTTTTT. Translating gives CASSDGTANEKLFF.

In this sample, this clone turned up a few times. J is TRBJ1-3 and V is TRBV10-2; 8 bases match TRBD1. V shed 6 bases and J 4 bases; nucleotides not matched to a gene: 5. The CDR3 extends over 14 amino acids. In germline, CDR1 is WSHSY, CDR2 SAAADI. In nucleotides, the CDR3 is TGCGCCAGCAGCGACAGGGGAGACGGAAACACCATATATTTT. It yields the protein CASSDRGDGNTIYF.

This chain joins TRBV19 and TRBJ2-7; 8 nucleotides match TRBD1. J gave up 2 bases and V 2 bases, and 2 bases lay outside the gene matches. The CDR3 runs 14 residues. Looked up from germline, CDR1 is LNHDA and CDR2 is SQIVND (reference sequence). The DNA for the CDR3 is TGTGCCAGTAGTATACAGGGGGCCGCCTACGAGCAGTACTTC. This sequence encodes CASSIQGAAYEQYF.

The V and J genes are TRBV10-3 and TRBJ1-1; D is unresolved. V was shortened by 4 bases and J by 3 bases, with 9 bases between the two germline ends. The CDR3 contains 13 residues. CDR1 ENHRY and CDR2 SYGVKD come from the germline V gene. In DNA, the CDR3 is TGTGCCATCAGTGCCGGAGCGGACACTGAAGCTTTCTTT. As protein: CAISAGADTEAFF.

The rearrangement uses TRBV11-3 and TRBJ1-5; D gene ambiguous. CDR1 is SGHNT, CDR2 YENEEA, per germline. V lost 5 bases to trimming and J lost 0 bases, with 5 bases between them. CDR3 length: 13 amino acids. This CDR3 is CASSRNSNQPQHF. The CDR3 nucleotides are TGTGCCAGCAGCCGTAATAGCAATCAGCCCCAGCATTTT.

This clone was detected many times. The V and J genes are TRBV4-1 and TRBJ1-2; no firm D call. Germline V gives CDR1 MGHRA, CDR2 YSYEKL. The CDR3 is 15 residues long. Trimming took 1 base from V and 6 from J, leaving 15 bases between them. The CDR3 bases are TGCGCCAGCAGCCAAGTCACCAGGCAGGAGGATGGCTACACCTTC. This translates into CASSQVTRQEDGYTF.

The chain carries TRBV6-1 and TRBJ2-1, with 12 bases that match TRBD2. The CDR3 has 15 residues. Trimming cost V 5 bases and J 5 bases; bases outside gene matches: 4. CDR1 and CDR2 (germline): MNHNS, SASEGT. CDR3 DNA: TGTGCCAGCAGTATGGGACTAGCGGGTAACAATGAGCAGTTCTTC. Translation gives CASSMGLAGNNEQFF.